The clone carrying this T cell receptor beta chain has a handful of counts. Via the markers CD45RO/CCR7/CD25/CD127/CD95/CD27, stem cell-like memory, regulatory, central memory and naive CD4+ cells were sorted. Expressed TCRB transcripts were sequenced because the isolated RNA had all been reverse transcribed beforehand. Produced via immunoSEQ multiplex PCR; TCRdb's table is partial and in-frame only. The profile covers under 400,000 clones, with around 15% appearing a single time and more than 6.5% taken by the ten largest. The CDR3 length is 15 residues. CDR1 is SGHTA, CDR2 FQGNSA, per germline. The junction had 6 bases not matched to a gene; V was cut back by 1 base and J by 6 bases. This record belongs to a study of beta chain features in type 1 diabetes.

The chain links TRBV7-2 to TRBJ1-2; TRBD1 agrees at 9 bases. This TCR derives from a man younger than 40 in good health. Sequenced sample: central memory CD4+ T cells from blood. The CDR3 sequence is CASSLVGQGMDGYTF. CDR3 bases: TGTGCCAGCAGCTTAGTAGGACAGGGGATGGATGGCTACACCTTC.